The 5 T cell receptor beta chains below all came from one sample that was sequenced in a study of cytomegalovirus exposure and HLA in healthy donors. Both 60 Vbeta primers and 13 Jbeta primers went into the PCR. The protocol was immunoSEQ multiplex PCR, while the TCRdb copy is restricted to in-frame clones and leaves out a portion. This table has some 91,000 clones, around nine tenths appearing once. The sequenced sample was PBMCs. These receptors were collected from a man aged 25-40 years in good health and CMV-seropositive.

The chain is built from TRBV4-1 and TRBJ2-1, with 12 positions matching TRBD2. Per germline, CDR1 MGHRA and CDR2 YSYEKL. The V segment lost 3 bases and the J segment 8 bases; nucleotides outside the gene matches: 8. The CDR3 is made up of 16 amino acids. As DNA, the CDR3 is TGCGCCAGCAGCCAGGACCCGGGACTAGCGGGCTATGAGCAGTTCTTC. It is translated as CASSQDPGLAGYEQFF.

CDR3 in DNA: TGCAGCGTTTGCAATCGCACAGGGGTCGTCAACAATGAGCAGTTCTTC. It encodes CSVCNRTGVVNNEQFF. V is TRBV29-1 and J is TRBJ2-1; 7 positions match TRBD1. V lost 5 bases to trimming and J lost 5 bases; unmatched junction nucleotides: 15. This CDR3 contains 16 residues. From germline, CDR1 is SQVTM and CDR2 ANQGSEA.

The J gene is TRBJ2-2, the V gene TRBV7-2, with D possibly being TRBD1 (5 bases). The CDR3 is 16 amino acids. V lost 0 bases to trimming and J lost 4 bases, with 12 bases between them. CDR1 and CDR2 (germline): SGHTA, FQGNSA. Here the CDR3 reads CASSLATQGGTGELFF. CDR3 coding DNA: TGTGCCAGCAGCTTAGCGACGCAGGGTGGCACCGGGGAGCTGTTTTTT.

The chain links TRBV19 to TRBJ1-2; D gene unclear. The CDR3 loop spans 13 amino acids. The V end was cut by 5 bases, the J end by 3 bases, with 10 bases between. Germline CDR1 reads LNHDA; CDR2 reads SQIVND (reference sequence). CDR3 in amino acids: CASSFSRDYGYTF. CDR3 in DNA: TGTGCCAGTAGTTTTTCTCGTGACTATGGCTACACCTTC.

Here the CDR3 DNA reads TGTGCCAGCTCACCACTGGGGACTAGCCCTCAAGAGACCCAGTACTTC. This gives the protein CASSPLGTSPQETQYF. The chain uses TRBV18 and TRBJ2-5, with 9 bases matching TRBD2. CDR3 length equals 16 residues. Germline CDR1 is KGHSH and CDR2 is LQKENI. V lost 1 base and J lost 2; bases outside the gene matches: 5.